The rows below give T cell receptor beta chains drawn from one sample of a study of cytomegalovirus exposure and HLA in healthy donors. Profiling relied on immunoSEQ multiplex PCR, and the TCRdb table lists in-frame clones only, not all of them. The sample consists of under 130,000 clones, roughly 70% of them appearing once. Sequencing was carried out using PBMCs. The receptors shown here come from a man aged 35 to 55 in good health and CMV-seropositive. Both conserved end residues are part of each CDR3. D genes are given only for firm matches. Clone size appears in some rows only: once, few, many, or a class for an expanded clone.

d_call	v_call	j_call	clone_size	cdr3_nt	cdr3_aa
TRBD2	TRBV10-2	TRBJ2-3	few	TGCGCCACCGACGTGAGCGGGGAAGATACGCAGTATTTT	CATDVSGEDTQYF
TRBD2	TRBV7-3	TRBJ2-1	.	TGTGCCAGCAGCTTACTAGCGGGCGGGGATGAGCAGTTCTTC	CASSLLAGGDEQFF
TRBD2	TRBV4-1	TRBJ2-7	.	TGCGCCAGCAGCCAAGGGTTAGCGGGAGGGACCTACGAGCAGTACTTC	CASSQGLAGGTYEQYF
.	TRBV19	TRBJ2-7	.	TGTGCCAGTAGAGTTCCCGGGAGTCGCGAGCAGTACTTC	CASRVPGSREQYF
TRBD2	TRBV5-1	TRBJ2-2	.	TGCGCCAGCGGACTAGCGGGAGGTAGCACCGGGGAGCTGTTTTTT	CASGLAGGSTGELFF
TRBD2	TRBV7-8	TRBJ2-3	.	TGTGCCAGCAGCACCGGACTAGGCGCAGATACGCAGTATTTT	CASSTGLGADTQYF
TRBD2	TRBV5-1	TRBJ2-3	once	TGCGCCAGCAGCTTGGGGACTAGCGGGAGGAGGAATACGCAGTATTTT	CASSLGTSGRRNTQYF
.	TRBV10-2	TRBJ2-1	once	TGCGCCAGCAGTCTAGGCAATGAGCAGTTCTTC	CASSLGNEQFF
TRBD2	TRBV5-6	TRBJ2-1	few	TGTGCCAGCAGCTATCAGACTAGCGGGTGGAATGAGCAGTTCTTC	CASSYQTSGWNEQFF
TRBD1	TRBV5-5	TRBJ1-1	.	TGTGCCAGCAGCTGGGGACAGGGAGGCGCTGAAGCTTTCTTT	CASSWGQGGAEAFF
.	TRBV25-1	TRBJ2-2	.	TGTGCCAGCCGGGATGGCTTCACCGGGGAGCTGTTTTTT	CASRDGFTGELFF
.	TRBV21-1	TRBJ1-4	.	TGTGCCAGCAGCAGGAGACAGACAACTAATGAAAAACTGTTTTTT	CASSRRQTTNEKLFF
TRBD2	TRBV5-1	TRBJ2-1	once	TGCGCCAGCAGCGGCGGGACTAGCGGGAGTTCGTACAATGAGCAGTTCTTC	CASSGGTSGSSYNEQFF
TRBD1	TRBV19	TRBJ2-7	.	TGTGCCAGTAGTATATCTACAGGGGGCGCTTGGTCCTACGAGCAGTACTTC	CASSISTGGAWSYEQYF
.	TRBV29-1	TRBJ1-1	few	TGCAGCGTTGATAGCAGGGTGAACACTGAAGCTTTCTTT	CSVDSRVNTEAFF
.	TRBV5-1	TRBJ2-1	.	TGCGCCAGCAGCTTGGCAGCGATTAACAATGAGCAGTTCTTC	CASSLAAINNEQFF
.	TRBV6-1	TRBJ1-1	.	TGTGCCAGCAGTGAAAGCGAGAACACTGAAGCTTTCTTT	CASSESENTEAFF
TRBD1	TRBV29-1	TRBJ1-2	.	TGCAGCGTTGAAGGCGGGACAGACAACTATGGCTACACCTTC	CSVEGGTDNYGYTF
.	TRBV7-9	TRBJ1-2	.	TGTGCCAGCAGCCCGGGCGGGTACTATGGCTACACCTTC	CASSPGGYYGYTF
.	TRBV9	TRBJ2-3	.	TGTGCCAGCAGCGACCCCACAGGGAGTGGAACAGATACGCAGTATTTT	CASSDPTGSGTDTQYF
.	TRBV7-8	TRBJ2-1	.	TGTGCCAGCAGCGTTCCCGGGACTGTAAATCGTCAGTTCTTC	CASSVPGTVNRQFF
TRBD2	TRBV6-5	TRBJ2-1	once	TGTGCCAGCAGGCCCGGGACTAGCGTTTACAATGAGCAGTTCTTC	CASRPGTSVYNEQFF
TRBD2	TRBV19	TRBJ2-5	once	TGTGCCAGTAGTGTGTCGACTAGCGGTCAAGAGACCCAGTACTTC	CASSVSTSGQETQYF